This entry concerns a single TCR beta chain. Assay used: immunoSEQ multiplex PCR; TCRdb lists only in-frame clones, some missing. The repertoire holds 25,000 or so clones, with less than 90% as singletons. Germline V gives CDR1 LNHDA, CDR2 SQIVND (reference sequence). With 5 bases clipped from V and 3 bases from J, the junction kept 7 bases outside the gene matches. This CDR3 has 15 amino acids. This sample was taken from a study of T cell changes during pregnancy in multiple sclerosis. The V call is TRBV19, the J call TRBJ1-5; 7 bases agree with TRBD1. The sample here was CD4+ T cells from peripheral blood mononuclear cells, taken in the first trimester of pregnancy. The sequence was collected from a female donor in good health, enrolled as a control in a pregnancy study. CDR3 residues: CASSVSTGNNQPQHF. The CDR3 nucleotides are TGTGCCAGTAGTGTCTCGACAGGGAACAATCAGCCCCAGCATTTT.